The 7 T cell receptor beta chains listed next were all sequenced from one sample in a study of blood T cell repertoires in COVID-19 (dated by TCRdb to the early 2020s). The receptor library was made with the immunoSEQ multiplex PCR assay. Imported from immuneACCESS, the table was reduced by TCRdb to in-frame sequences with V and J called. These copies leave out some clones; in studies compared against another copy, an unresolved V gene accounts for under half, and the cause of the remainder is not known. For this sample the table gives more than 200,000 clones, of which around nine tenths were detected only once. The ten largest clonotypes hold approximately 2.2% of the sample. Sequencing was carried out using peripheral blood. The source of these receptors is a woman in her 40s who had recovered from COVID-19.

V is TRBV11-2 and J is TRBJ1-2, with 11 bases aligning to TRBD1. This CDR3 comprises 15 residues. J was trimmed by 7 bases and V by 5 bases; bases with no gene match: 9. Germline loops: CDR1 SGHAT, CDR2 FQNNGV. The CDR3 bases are TGTGCCAGCAGCCCCTGGGACAGGGGGGGGAGTGGCTACACCTTC. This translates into CASSPWDRGGSGYTF.

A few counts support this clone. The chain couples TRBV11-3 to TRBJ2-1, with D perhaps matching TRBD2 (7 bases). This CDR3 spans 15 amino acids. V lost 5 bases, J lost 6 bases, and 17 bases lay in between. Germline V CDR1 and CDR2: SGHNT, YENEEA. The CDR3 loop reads CASSVQGLGGNEQFF. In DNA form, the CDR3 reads TGTGCCAGCAGCGTTCAAGGACTAGGGGGCAATGAGCAGTTCTTC.

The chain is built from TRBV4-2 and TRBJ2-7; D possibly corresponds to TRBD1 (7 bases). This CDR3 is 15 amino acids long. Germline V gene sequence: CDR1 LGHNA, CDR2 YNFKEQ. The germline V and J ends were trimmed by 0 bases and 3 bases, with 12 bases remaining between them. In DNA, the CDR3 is TGTGCCAGCAGCCAAGAGGCAGGGGGGTTCTACGAGCAGTACTTC. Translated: CASSQEAGGFYEQYF.

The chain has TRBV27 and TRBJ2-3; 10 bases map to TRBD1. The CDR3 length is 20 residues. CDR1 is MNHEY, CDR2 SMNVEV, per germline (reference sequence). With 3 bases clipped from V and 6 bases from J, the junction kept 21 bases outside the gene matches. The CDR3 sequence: CASSLGPGTGVSASFDTQYF. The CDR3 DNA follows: TGTGCCAGCAGTTTGGGGCCCGGGACAGGGGTCAGCGCGAGTTTTGATACGCAGTATTTT.

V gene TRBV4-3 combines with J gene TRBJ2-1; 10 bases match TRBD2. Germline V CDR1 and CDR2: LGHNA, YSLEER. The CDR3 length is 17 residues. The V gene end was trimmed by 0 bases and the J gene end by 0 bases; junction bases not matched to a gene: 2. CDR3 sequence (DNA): TGCGCCAGCAGCCAAGAGGGACTAGCGAGCTCCTACAATGAGCAGTTCTTC. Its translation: CASSQEGLASSYNEQFF.

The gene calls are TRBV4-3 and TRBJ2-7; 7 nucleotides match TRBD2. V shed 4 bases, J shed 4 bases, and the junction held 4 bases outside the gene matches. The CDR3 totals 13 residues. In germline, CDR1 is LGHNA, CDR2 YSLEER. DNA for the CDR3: TGCGCCAGCAGCCGAGGAGCGGGGTACGAGCAGTACTTC. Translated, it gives CASSRGAGYEQYF.

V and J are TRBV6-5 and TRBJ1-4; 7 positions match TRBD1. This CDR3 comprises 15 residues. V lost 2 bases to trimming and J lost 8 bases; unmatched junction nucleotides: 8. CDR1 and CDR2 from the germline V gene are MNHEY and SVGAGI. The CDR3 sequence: CASSYHRQGREKLFF. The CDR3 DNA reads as TGTGCCAGCAGTTACCACCGACAGGGAAGGGAAAAACTGTTTTTT.